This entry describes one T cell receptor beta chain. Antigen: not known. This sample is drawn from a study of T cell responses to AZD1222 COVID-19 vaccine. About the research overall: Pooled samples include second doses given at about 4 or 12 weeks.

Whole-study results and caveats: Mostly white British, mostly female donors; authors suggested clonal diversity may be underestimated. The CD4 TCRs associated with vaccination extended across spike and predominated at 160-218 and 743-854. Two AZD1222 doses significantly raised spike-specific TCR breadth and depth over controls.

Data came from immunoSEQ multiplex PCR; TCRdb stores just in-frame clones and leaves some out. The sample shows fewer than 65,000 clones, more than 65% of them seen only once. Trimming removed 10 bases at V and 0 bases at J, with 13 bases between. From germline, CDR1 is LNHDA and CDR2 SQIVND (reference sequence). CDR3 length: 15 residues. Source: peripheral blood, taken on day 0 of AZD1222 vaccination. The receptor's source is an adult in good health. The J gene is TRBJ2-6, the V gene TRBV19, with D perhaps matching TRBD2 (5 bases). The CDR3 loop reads CATAGENSGANVLTF. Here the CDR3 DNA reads TGTGCCACTGCCGGGGAAAACTCTGGGGCCAACGTCCTGACTTTC.